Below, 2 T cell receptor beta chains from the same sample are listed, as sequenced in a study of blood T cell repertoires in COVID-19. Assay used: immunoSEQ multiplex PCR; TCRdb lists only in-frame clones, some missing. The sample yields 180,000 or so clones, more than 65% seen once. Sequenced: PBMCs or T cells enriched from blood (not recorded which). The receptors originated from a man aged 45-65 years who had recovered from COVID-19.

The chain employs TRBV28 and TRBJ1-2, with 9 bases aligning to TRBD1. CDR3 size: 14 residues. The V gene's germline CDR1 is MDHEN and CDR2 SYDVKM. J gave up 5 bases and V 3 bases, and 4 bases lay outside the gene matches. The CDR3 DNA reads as TGTGCCAGCAGTTTTGGGACAGGGCCTTATGGCTACACCTTC. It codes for CASSFGTGPYGYTF.

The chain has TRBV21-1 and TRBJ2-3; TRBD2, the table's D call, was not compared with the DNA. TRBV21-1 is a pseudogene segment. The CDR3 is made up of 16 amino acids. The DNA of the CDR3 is TGTGCCAGCAGCAAAGCGCGGGGGTCGGGCACAGATACGCAGTATTTT. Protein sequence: CASSKARGSGTDTQYF.